The source of this T cell receptor (beta chain) is a study of T cells in Graves' hyperthyroidism and ophthalmopathy. General observations from the study: Ophthalmopathy onset followed model prediction by a median about seven months.

This clonotype was seen many times. Its antigen is still unknown. Template material for amplifying TCR beta CDR3 regions consisted of RNA transcripts. The primer set for the first-round RT-PCR of the TCR CDR3 was HTBI. TCRdb re-derived calls from the multiplex PCR reads in MiXCR, one entry per CDR3 protein. Of fewer than 650,000 distinct CDR3 sequences in the sample, about 14% were seen once. The sample consisted of blood. This TCR was sampled from a woman between 40 and 55 years old with Graves' hyperthyroidism.

The CDR3 region is CASSWELGGSGQPQHF. The CDR3, as DNA: TGTGCCAGCAGTTGGGAATTGGGGGGCTCCGGTCAGCCCCAGCATTTT. The genes are TRBV28 and TRBJ1-5, with D tentatively TRBD1 (6 bases). The germline V and J ends were trimmed by 4 bases and 6 bases, with 19 bases remaining between them. The CDR3 consists of 16 residues. Per the germline V gene, CDR1 is MDHEN and CDR2 is SYDVKM.